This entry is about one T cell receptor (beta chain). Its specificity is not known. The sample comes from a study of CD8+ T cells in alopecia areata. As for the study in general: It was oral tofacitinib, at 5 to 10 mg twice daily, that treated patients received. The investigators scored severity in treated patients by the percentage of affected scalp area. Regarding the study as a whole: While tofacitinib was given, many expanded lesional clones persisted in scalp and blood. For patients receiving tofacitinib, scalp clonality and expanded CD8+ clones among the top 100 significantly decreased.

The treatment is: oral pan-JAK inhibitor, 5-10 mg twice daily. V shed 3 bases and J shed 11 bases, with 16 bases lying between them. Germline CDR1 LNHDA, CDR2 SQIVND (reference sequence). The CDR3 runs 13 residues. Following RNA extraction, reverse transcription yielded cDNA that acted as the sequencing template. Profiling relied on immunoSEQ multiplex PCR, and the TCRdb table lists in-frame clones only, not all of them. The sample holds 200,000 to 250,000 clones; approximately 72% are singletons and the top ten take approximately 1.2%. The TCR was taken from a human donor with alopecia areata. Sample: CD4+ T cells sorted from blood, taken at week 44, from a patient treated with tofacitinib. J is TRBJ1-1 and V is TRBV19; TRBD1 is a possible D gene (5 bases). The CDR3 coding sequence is TGTGCCAGTAGTATGTCGTGGGGCTTCGACGCTTTCTTT. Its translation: CASSMSWGFDAFF.